These 27 T cell receptor beta chains were sequenced from one sample in a study of blood T cell repertoires in COVID-19 (dated by TCRdb to the early 2020s). Library generation was performed with the immunoSEQ multiplex PCR assay. TCRdb mirrors the immuneACCESS table, restricted to in-frame sequences. Some clones are absent from its copies; in checked studies, under half trace to an unresolved V gene, and the reason for the others is unknown. A total of approximately 140,000 clones appear in this sample, 70% to 90% of them only once. Of the sample, more than 1% falls within the top ten clones. The sequencing sample was made of PBMCs or T cells enriched from blood (not recorded which). The receptors were sampled from a woman in her 30s with acute COVID-19.

V gene TRBV5-5 combines with J gene TRBJ2-7; D is unclear. The CDR3 extends over 16 amino acids. Trimming shortened V by 2 bases and J by 5 bases, and 20 bases separated the two germline ends. CDR1 SGHKS and CDR2 YYEKEE come from the germline V gene (reference sequence). CDR3 loop: CASSLNIEARPHEQYF. In DNA form, the CDR3 reads TGTGCCAGCAGCTTAAATATCGAGGCCCGGCCCCACGAGCAGTACTTC. The whole variable domain, filled in from reference TRBV5-5 and TRBJ2-7, reads DAGVTQSPTHLIKTRGQQVTLRCSPISGHKSVSWYQQVLGQGPQFIFQYYEKEERGRGNFPDRFSARQFPNYSSELNVNALLLGDSALYLCASSLNIEARPHEQYFGPGTRLTVT.

The chain couples TRBV30 to TRBJ2-4; tentative D call: TRBD1 (6 bases). Germline assignment: CDR1 GTSNPN and CDR2 SVGIG (reference sequence). CDR3 size: 12 residues. The ends were cut back, 2 bases at V and 6 bases at J, with 8 bases in the middle. The CDR3 DNA reads TGTGCCTGGAGTCCGACAGGAAACATTCAGTACTTC. Translation gives CAWSPTGNIQYF.

V is TRBV18 and J is TRBJ1-1; D is uncertain. V lost 0 bases to trimming and J lost 1 base, with 9 bases between them. The CDR3 length is 15 residues. The V gene's germline CDR1 is KGHSH and CDR2 LQKENI. The CDR3 region has the DNA TGTGCCAGCTCACCACCGCGGGCGGAGAACACTGAAGCTTTCTTT. Protein: CASSPPRAENTEAFF.

The rearrangement links TRBV6-5 to TRBJ2-4; TRBD1 is a possible D gene (6 bases). Germline V gene lookup returns CDR1 MNHEY and CDR2 SVGAGI. This CDR3 has 15 amino acids. The V end lost 6 bases, the J end lost 1 base, and 13 bases lay between the germline ends. The CDR3 loop is CASRSGERAKNIQYF. CDR3 sequence (DNA): TGTGCCAGCAGATCAGGGGAGCGGGCCAAAAACATTCAGTACTTC.

V gene TRBV28 combines with J gene TRBJ1-2; 7 positions match TRBD1. CDR1 MDHEN and CDR2 SYDVKM come from the germline V gene. This CDR3 region has 14 residues. J gave up 8 bases and V 7 bases, and 13 bases lay outside the gene matches. CDR3 loop: CASKTRGQFFGYTF. The CDR3 nucleotides read TGTGCCAGCAAAACTCGGGGACAGTTCTTCGGCTACACCTTC.

The chain combines TRBV6-5 with TRBJ1-3; no firm D call. Germline V gene lookup returns CDR1 MNHEY and CDR2 SVGAGI. The CDR3 has 15 amino acids. Trimming cost V 6 bases and J 2 bases, with 14 bases left between them. The CDR3 loop reads CASSPRADAGNTIYF. Written as DNA, the CDR3 is TGTGCCAGCAGCCCCCGAGCGGACGCTGGAAACACCATATATTTT.

The chain recombines TRBV19 with TRBJ2-3; 7 bases fit TRBD1. CDR1 LNHDA and CDR2 SQIVND come from the germline V gene (reference sequence). Germline trimming cut 3 bases from V and 0 bases from J; bases unmatched to any gene: 6. The CDR3 contains 16 residues. The CDR3 protein is CASSINRGLSTDTQYF. CDR3 coding DNA: TGTGCCAGTAGTATCAACAGGGGCTTGAGCACAGATACGCAGTATTTT.

This clone was recorded once. The chain has TRBV9 and TRBJ2-1; 14 bases fit TRBD2. CDR1 is SGDLS, CDR2 YYNGEE, per germline. Trimming at V came to 2 bases and at J to 9 bases, leaving 4 bases not matched to a gene. CDR3 length: 15 residues. DNA of the CDR3: TGTGCCAGCAGCGTTGGACTAGCGGGAGGTCTTGAGCAGTTCTTC. It encodes CASSVGLAGGLEQFF.

In DNA form, the CDR3 reads TGTGCCAGCAGTGCCGGGACAGGGGGAGGAAACACCATATATTTT. Protein: CASSAGTGGGNTIYF. The chain joins TRBV28 to TRBJ1-3, with 11 bases aligning to TRBD1. J gave up 4 bases and V 5 bases, and 4 bases lay outside the gene matches. In germline, CDR1 is MDHEN, CDR2 SYDVKM. The CDR3 contains 15 residues.

The chain links TRBV19 to TRBJ1-5; maybe TRBD1 (5 bases). Trimming cost V 3 bases and J 3 bases, with 12 bases left between them. CDR1 LNHDA and CDR2 SQIVND come from the germline V gene (reference sequence). This CDR3 is built from 15 residues. In DNA form, the CDR3 reads TGTGCCAGTAGTATTTCAGGGAATCTCAATCAGCCCCAGCATTTT. Translating gives CASSISGNLNQPQHF.

This chain uses TRBV11-1 with TRBJ2-4; no clear D. Germline V gene data show CDR1 as SGHAT and CDR2 as FQDESV (reference sequence). The CDR3 contains 12 residues. The V end was cut by 5 bases, the J end by 5 bases, with 7 bases between. This chain's CDR3 is CASSPPENIQYF. In DNA, the CDR3 is TGTGCCAGCAGCCCCCCAGAAAACATTCAGTACTTC.

The rearrangement links TRBV27 to TRBJ1-3; 7 nucleotides line up with TRBD1. This CDR3 has 15 residues. Germline V gene sequence: CDR1 MNHEY, CDR2 SMNVEV (reference sequence). The V segment lost 6 bases and the J segment 0 bases; nucleotides outside the gene matches: 5. For the CDR3, the DNA is TGTGCCAGCAGCAGGACAGGCGTCTCTGGAAACACCATATATTTT. Translating gives CASSRTGVSGNTIYF.

This clone was seen only once. The chain is built from TRBV7-2 and TRBJ2-6, with D maybe TRBD1 (5 bases). The V gene lost 5 bases and the J gene lost 8 bases, with 10 bases spanning the gap. Germline loops: CDR1 SGHTA, CDR2 FQGNSA. The CDR3 contains 13 residues. CDR3 DNA: TGTGCCAGCAGCCACGCAGGGTCCAACGTCCTGACTTTC. This gives the protein CASSHAGSNVLTF. Full variable domain (rest looked up from reference TRBV7-2 and TRBJ2-6): GAGVSQSPSNKVTEKGKDVELRCDPISGHTALYWYRQSLGQGLEFLIYFQGNSAPDKSGLPSDRFSAERTGGSVSTLTIQRTQQEDSAVYLCASSHAGSNVLTFGAGSRLTVL.

This chain connects TRBV7-9 to TRBJ1-2; D unresolved. The CDR3 contains 13 residues. V lost 2 bases and J 7 bases, leaving 11 bases between the germline ends. CDR1 SEHNR and CDR2 FQNEAQ come from the germline V gene (reference sequence). The CDR3 protein is CASSLPNTGGYTF. CDR3 bases: TGTGCCAGCAGCTTACCCAATACTGGTGGCTACACCTTC.

The V gene is TRBV28, the J gene TRBJ1-5; a possible D gene is TRBD1 (6 bases). Germline CDR1 MDHEN, CDR2 SYDVKM. Trimming took 6 bases from V and 6 from J, leaving 12 bases between them. The length of the CDR3 is 13 residues. The CDR3 here is CASSNTGFQPQHF. The CDR3 nucleotides are TGTGCCAGCAGCAACACAGGGTTTCAGCCCCAGCATTTT.

The chain carries TRBV11-2 and TRBJ1-1, with unresolved D. Germline CDR1 SGHAT, CDR2 FQNNGV. The CDR3 runs to 14 residues. V was cut by 0 bases and J by 0 bases, with 5 bases left in between. The CDR3 DNA reads as TGTGCCAGCAGCTTAGACGGGATGAACACTGAAGCTTTCTTT. Translated: CASSLDGMNTEAFF.

This chain links TRBV5-6 with TRBJ2-2; D remains unclear. This CDR3 spans 17 amino acids. Trimming pared 0 bases from V and 3 bases from J, leaving 15 bases between. Germline V gives CDR1 SGHDT, CDR2 YYEEEE. The CDR3 DNA follows: TGTGCCAGCAGCTTGGTGATCGAGACTTCCTACACCGGGGAGCTGTTTTTT. As protein: CASSLVIETSYTGELFF. Combining the CDR3 with reference TRBV5-6 and TRBJ2-2 gives the whole variable domain DAGVTQSPTHLIKTRGQQVTLRCSPKSGHDTVSWYQQALGQGPQFIFQYYEEEERQRGNFPDRFSGHQFPNYSSELNVNALLLGDSALYLCASSLVIETSYTGELFFGEGSRLTVL.

The chain employs TRBV4-2 and TRBJ2-3; D remains unclear. Germline CDR1 is LGHNA and CDR2 is YNFKEQ. This CDR3 has 13 residues. Trimming took off 5 bases at V and 1 base at J, with 7 bases between the two ends. In DNA, the CDR3 is TGTGCCAGCAGCTTAAGCGGCACAGATACGCAGTATTTT. It codes for CASSLSGTDTQYF.

The chain joins TRBV18 to TRBJ2-1, with TRBD2 matching over 11 bases. CDR3 length: 16 residues. V was clipped by 3 bases and J by 6 bases; unmatched bases: 7. Per germline, CDR1 KGHSH and CDR2 LQKENI. CDR3 nucleotide sequence: TGTGCCAGCTCACCTCGCACTAGCGGGAGTCCCAATGAGCAGTTCTTC. Translation gives CASSPRTSGSPNEQFF.

The chain uses TRBV9 and TRBJ1-2; D is ambiguous. Germline lookup yields CDR1 SGDLS and CDR2 YYNGEE. This CDR3 is built from 14 residues. Trimming pared 0 bases from V and 6 bases from J, leaving 12 bases between. The CDR3 DNA is TGTGCCAGCAGCGTAGTGGACGGGATAGATGGCTACACCTTC. Translating it yields CASSVVDGIDGYTF.

The chain uses TRBV20-1 and TRBJ2-5; 7 nucleotides match TRBD1. The CDR3 has 11 amino acids. J was trimmed by 5 bases and V by 6 bases; bases with no gene match: 3. The germline V gene has CDR1 DFQATT and CDR2 SNEGSKA (reference sequence). As DNA, the CDR3 is TGCAGTGCGGCCAGGGGGGAGACCCAGTACTTC. Protein sequence: CSAARGETQYF.

J is TRBJ2-5 and V is TRBV11-3; 10 positions match TRBD1. The CDR3 is made up of 17 amino acids. From germline, CDR1 is SGHNT and CDR2 YENEEA. Trimming at V came to 0 bases and at J to 4 bases, leaving 8 bases not matched to a gene. CDR3 DNA sequence: TGTGCCAGCAGCTTAGAAGGGGACAGGGGCCCCGGAGAGACCCAGTACTTC. Protein sequence: CASSLEGDRGPGETQYF. Combining the CDR3 with reference TRBV11-3 and TRBJ2-5 gives the whole variable domain EAGVVQSPRYKIIEKKQPVAFWCNPISGHNTLYWYLQNLGQGPELLIRYENEEAVDDSQLPKDRFSAERLKGVDSTLKIQPAELGDSAVYLCASSLEGDRGPGETQYFGPGTRLLVL.

J is TRBJ1-1 and V is TRBV28; no reliable D call. V was cut by 3 bases and J by 2 bases, with 13 bases left in between. The CDR3 is 15 amino acids. Per the germline V gene, CDR1 is MDHEN and CDR2 is SYDVKM. The CDR3 DNA reads as TGTGCCAGCAGTTTCGGAGGGTATTCAAACACTGAAGCTTTCTTT. Translation: CASSFGGYSNTEAFF.

This chain connects TRBV19 to TRBJ2-1; maybe TRBD2 (6 bases). The CDR3 runs 14 residues. V lost 8 bases and J lost 0, with 11 bases in between. Germline values: CDR1 LNHDA, CDR2 SQIVND (reference sequence). CDR3: CASGDSRSYNEQFF. The CDR3 nucleotides read TGTGCCAGTGGGGACTCGCGCTCCTACAATGAGCAGTTCTTC.

The V gene is TRBV21-1, the J gene TRBJ1-2; TRBD1, as called in the table, went unchecked against the DNA. TRBV21-1 is a documented pseudogene. This CDR3 comprises 15 residues. The CDR3 sequence is CASSKGQDRNYGYTF. CDR3 coding DNA: TGTGCCAGCAGCAAAGGGCAGGACAGAAACTATGGCTACACCTTC.

The chain uses TRBV29-1 and TRBJ1-2, with TRBD1 matching 7 bases. Germline V gene lookup returns CDR1 SQVTM and CDR2 ANQGSEA. The CDR3 has 15 amino acids. After removal of 1 base from V and 3 bases from J, the junction contained 8 bases not matched to a gene. CDR3 sequence: CSVEGLQGGYYGYTF. CDR3 DNA: TGCAGCGTTGAAGGGCTGCAAGGGGGCTACTATGGCTACACCTTC.

The chain combines TRBV5-4 with TRBJ1-1; D unresolved. Germline V gene lookup returns CDR1 SGHNT and CDR2 YYREEE (reference sequence). V shed 0 bases and J shed 7 bases, with 13 bases lying between them. The CDR3 sequence is 14 residues long. The CDR3 is CASSLGPLGREAFF. CDR3 coding DNA: TGTGCCAGCAGCTTGGGCCCCCTAGGTCGTGAAGCTTTCTTT. The full variable domain, rest sourced from reference TRBV5-4 and TRBJ1-1, is ETGVTQSPTHLIKTRGQQVTLRCSSQSGHNTVSWYQQALGQGPQFIFQYYREEENGRGNFPPRFSGLQFPNYSSELNVNALELDDSALYLCASSLGPLGREAFFGQGTRLTVV.